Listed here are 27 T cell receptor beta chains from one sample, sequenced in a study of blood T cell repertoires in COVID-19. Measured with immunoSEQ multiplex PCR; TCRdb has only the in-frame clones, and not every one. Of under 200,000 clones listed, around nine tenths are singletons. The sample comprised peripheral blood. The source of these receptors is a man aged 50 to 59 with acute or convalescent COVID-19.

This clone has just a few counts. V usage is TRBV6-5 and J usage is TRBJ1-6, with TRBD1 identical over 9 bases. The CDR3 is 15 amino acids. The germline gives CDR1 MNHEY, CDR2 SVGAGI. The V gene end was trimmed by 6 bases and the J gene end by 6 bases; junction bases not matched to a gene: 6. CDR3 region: CASRLQGAGNSPLHF. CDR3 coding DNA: TGTGCCAGCAGATTACAGGGGGCCGGTAATTCACCCCTCCACTTT.

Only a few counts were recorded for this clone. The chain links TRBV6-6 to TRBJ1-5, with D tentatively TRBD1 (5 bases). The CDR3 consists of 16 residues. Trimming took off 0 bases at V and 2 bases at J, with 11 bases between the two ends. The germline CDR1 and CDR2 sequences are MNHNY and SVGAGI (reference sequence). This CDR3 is CASSYSGGLGNQPQHF. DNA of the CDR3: TGTGCCAGCAGTTACTCTGGGGGACTGGGCAATCAGCCCCAGCATTTT.

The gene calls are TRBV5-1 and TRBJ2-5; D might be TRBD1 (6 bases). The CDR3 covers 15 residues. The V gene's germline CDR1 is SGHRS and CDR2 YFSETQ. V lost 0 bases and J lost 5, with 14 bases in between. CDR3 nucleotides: TGCGCCAGCAGCTTGGACAGGGCCGCCGGTGAGACCCAGTACTTC. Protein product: CASSLDRAAGETQYF.

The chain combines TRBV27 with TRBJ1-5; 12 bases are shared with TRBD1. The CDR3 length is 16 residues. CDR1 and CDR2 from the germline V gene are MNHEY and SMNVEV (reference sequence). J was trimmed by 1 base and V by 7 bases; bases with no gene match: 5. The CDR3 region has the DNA TGTGCCAGCAAGGGGACAGGGGGCGGAAGCAATCAGCCCCAGCATTTT. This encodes CASKGTGGGSNQPQHF.

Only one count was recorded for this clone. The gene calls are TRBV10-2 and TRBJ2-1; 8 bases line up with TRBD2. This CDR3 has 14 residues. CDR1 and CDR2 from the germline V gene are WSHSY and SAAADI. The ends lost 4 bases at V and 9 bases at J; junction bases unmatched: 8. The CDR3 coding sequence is TGCGCCAGCAGTGGAAGCGGGAGTTTCAGTGAGCAGTTCTTC. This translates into CASSGSGSFSEQFF.

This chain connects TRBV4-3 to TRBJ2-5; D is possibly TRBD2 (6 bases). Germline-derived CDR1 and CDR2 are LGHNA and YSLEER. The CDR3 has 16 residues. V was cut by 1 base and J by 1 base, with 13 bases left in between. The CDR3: CASSQGDWTAQETQYF. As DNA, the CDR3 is TGCGCCAGCAGCCAAGGGGACTGGACGGCCCAAGAGACCCAGTACTTC.

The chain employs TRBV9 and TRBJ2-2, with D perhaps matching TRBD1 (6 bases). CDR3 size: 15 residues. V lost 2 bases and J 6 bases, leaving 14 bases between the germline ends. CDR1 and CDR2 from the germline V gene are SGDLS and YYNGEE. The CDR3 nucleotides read TGTGCCAGCAGCGTTGATCTCAGGGGTCCCGGGGAGCTGTTTTTT. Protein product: CASSVDLRGPGELFF.

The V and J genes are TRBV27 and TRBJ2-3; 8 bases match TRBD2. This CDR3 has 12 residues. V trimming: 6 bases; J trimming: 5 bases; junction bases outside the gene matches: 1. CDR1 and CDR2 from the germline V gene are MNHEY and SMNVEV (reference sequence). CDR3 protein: CASSRGGDTQYF. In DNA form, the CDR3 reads TGTGCCAGCAGCCGGGGGGGAGATACGCAGTATTTT.

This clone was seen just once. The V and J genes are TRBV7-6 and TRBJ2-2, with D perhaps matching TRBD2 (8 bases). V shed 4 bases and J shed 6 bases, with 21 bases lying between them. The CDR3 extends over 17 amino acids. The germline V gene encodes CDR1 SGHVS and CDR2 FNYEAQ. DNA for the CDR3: TGTGCCAGCAGCTCGCCCCCGGGACTAGGGGGCCCCGGGGAGCTGTTTTTT. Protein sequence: CASSSPPGLGGPGELFF.

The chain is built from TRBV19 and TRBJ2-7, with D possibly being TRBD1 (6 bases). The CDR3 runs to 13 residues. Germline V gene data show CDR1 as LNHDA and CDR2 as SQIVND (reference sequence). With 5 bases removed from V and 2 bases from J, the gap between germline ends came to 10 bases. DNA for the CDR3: TGTGCCAGTAGTCTGGGGGCTACCTACGAGCAGTACTTC. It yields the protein CASSLGATYEQYF.

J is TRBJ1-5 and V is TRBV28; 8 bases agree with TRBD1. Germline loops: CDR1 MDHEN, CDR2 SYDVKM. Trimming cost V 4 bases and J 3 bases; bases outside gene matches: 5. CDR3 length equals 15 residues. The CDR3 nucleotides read TGTGCCAGCAGTTCCACGGACAGGGACAATCAGCCCCAGCATTTT. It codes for CASSSTDRDNQPQHF.

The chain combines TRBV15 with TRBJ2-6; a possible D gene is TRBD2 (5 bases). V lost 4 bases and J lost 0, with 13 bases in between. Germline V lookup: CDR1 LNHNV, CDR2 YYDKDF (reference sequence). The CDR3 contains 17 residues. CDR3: CATSTSRRNSGANVLTF. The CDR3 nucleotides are TGTGCCACCAGCACCTCTAGGAGGAACTCTGGGGCCAACGTCCTGACTTTC.

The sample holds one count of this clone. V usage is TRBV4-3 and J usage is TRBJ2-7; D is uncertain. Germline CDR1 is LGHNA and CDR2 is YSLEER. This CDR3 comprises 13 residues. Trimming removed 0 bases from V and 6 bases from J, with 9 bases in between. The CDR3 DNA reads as TGCGCCAGCAGCCAAGATCTCCAGTCCGAGCAGTACGTC. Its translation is CASSQDLQSEQYV.

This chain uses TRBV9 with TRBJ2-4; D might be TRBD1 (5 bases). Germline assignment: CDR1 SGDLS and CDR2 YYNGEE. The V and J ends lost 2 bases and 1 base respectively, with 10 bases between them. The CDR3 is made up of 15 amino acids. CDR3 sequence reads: CASSVEGAAKNIQYF. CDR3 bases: TGTGCCAGCAGCGTTGAAGGGGCGGCCAAAAACATTCAGTACTTC.

CDR3 region: CASSPGTSGTYEQYF. In DNA form, the CDR3 reads TGTGCCAGCAGTCCCGGGACTAGCGGGACCTACGAGCAGTACTTC. The chain has TRBV27 and TRBJ2-7; TRBD2 aligns across 13 bases. The CDR3 covers 15 residues. Germline V gives CDR1 MNHEY, CDR2 SMNVEV (reference sequence). The trim removed 5 bases at V and 2 bases at J, leaving 3 bases unmatched.

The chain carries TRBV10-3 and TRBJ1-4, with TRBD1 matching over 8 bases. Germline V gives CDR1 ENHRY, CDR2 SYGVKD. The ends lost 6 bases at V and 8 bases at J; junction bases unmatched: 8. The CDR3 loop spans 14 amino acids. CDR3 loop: CAISMDRVGEKLFF. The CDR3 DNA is TGTGCCATCAGCATGGACAGGGTTGGCGAAAAACTGTTTTTT.

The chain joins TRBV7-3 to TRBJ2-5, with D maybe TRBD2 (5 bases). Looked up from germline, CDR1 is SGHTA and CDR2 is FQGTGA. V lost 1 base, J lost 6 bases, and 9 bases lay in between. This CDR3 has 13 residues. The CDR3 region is CASSLNPGKTQYF. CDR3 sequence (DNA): TGTGCCAGCAGCTTAAACCCCGGGAAGACCCAGTACTTC.

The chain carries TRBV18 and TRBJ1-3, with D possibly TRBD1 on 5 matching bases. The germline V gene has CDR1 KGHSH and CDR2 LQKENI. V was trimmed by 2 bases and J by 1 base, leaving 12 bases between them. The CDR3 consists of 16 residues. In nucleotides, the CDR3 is TGTGCCAGCTCACCAAACCCCGGGGGTTCTGGAAACACCATATATTTT. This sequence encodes CASSPNPGGSGNTIYF.

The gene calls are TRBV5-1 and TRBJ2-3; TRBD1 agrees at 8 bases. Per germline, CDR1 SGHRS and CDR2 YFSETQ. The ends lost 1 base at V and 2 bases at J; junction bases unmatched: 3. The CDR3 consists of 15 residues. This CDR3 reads CASSLPTGVTDTQYF. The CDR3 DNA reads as TGCGCCAGCAGCTTGCCGACAGGGGTCACAGATACGCAGTATTTT.

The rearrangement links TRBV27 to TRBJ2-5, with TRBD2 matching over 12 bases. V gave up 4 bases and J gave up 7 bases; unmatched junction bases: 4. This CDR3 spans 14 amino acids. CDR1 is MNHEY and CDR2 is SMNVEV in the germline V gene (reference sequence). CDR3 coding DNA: TGTGCCAGCAGTTCGACTAGCGGGAGAGCGACCCAGTACTTC. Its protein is CASSSTSGRATQYF.

The CDR3 here is CASSILYGYTF. As DNA, the CDR3 is TGTGCCAGTTCCATACTCTATGGCTACACCTTC. The chain uses TRBV6-5 and TRBJ1-2; D is unclear. The CDR3 has 11 amino acids. Trimming cost V 9 bases and J 4 bases, with 9 bases left between them. Germline values: CDR1 MNHEY, CDR2 SVGAGI.

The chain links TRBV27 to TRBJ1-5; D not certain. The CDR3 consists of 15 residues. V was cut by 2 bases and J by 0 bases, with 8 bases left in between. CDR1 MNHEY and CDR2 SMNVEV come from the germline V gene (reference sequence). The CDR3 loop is CASSLRTDSNQPQHF. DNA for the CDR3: TGTGCCAGCAGTTTACGCACAGATAGCAATCAGCCCCAGCATTTT.

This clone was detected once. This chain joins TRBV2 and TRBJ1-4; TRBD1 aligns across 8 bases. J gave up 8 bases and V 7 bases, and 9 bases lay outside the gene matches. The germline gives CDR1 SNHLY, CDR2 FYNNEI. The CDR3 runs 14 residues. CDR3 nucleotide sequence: TGTGCCAGCACCCGGAGGGGGACAGGAGAAAAACTGTTTTTT. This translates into CASTRRGTGEKLFF.

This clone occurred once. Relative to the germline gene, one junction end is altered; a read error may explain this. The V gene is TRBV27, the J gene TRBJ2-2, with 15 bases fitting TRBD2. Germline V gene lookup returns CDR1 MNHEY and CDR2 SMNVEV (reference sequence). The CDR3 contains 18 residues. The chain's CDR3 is CASSISGTSGRFVGELFF. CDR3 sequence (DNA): TGTGCCAGCAGTATATCCGGGACTAGCGGGAGGTTTGTCGGGGAGCTGTTTTTT.

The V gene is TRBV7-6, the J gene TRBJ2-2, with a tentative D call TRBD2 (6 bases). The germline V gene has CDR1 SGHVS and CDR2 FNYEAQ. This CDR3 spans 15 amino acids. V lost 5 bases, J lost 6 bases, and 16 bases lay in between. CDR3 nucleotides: TGTGCCAGCAGCCCGTGGGGAGGCCGTGCCGGGGAGCTGTTTTTT. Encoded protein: CASSPWGGRAGELFF.

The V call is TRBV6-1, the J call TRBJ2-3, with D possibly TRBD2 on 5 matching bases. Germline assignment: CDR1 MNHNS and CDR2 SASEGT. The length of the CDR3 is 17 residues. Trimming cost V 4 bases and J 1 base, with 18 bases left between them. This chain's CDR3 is CASSGVERPGGTDTQYF. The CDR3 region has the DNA TGTGCCAGCAGTGGGGTTGAGCGCCCCGGGGGCACAGATACGCAGTATTTT.

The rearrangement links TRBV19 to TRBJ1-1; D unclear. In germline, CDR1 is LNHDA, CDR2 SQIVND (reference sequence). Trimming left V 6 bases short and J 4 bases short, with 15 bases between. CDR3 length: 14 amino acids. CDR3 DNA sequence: TGTGCCAGTAGCCCCACGGGGAGGGCCACTGAAGCTTTCTTT. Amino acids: CASSPTGRATEAFF.